Reported below is one TCR beta chain. Per the original data handling: How many nucleated cells were present was estimated from reference gene primer amplification. The repertoire was sequenced with immunoSEQ multiplex PCR; TCRdb's copy has only in-frame clones and lacks some. The V and J calls and the clone size are those of that table, but D and trimming were determined from the DNA. The sample lists around 200,000 clones; about 83% were seen once. Looked up from germline, CDR1 is MDHEN and CDR2 is SYDVKM. V was clipped by 8 bases and J by 0 bases, with 11 bases between them. The CDR3 sequence is 14 residues long. This sample stems from a study of blood T cell repertoires in COVID-19. Study overall: Both acute and convalescent COVID-19 samples were obtained from the United States, Italy and Spain. The cDNA or gDNA used as material had been derived from T cells, B-cell-depleted T cells, or PBMCs.

The source material was peripheral blood. The rearrangement joins TRBV28 to TRBJ1-5; perhaps TRBD1 as D (5 bases). The source of this sequence is a woman aged 18-35 years who had recovered from COVID-19. The CDR3 sequence: CASSDTASNQPQHF. In nucleotides, the CDR3 is TGTGCCAGCTCGGACACGGCTAGCAATCAGCCCCAGCATTTT.